One and the same sample provided the 18 T cell receptor beta chains below, sequenced in a study of early T cells in non-severe SARS-CoV-2 infection. One entry per CDR3 protein, called by TCRdb with MiXCR from the 5' RACE reads. The data show fewer than 130,000 distinct CDR3 sequences, roughly 12% seen once. This sample comprised whole blood, obtained at baseline. The receptors here all came from an adult who was a healthcare worker with PCR-confirmed SARS-CoV-2 infection or an uninfected control (not recorded which).

The J gene is TRBJ2-3, the V gene TRBV4-1; TRBD2 is a possible D gene (7 bases). Trimming pared 1 base from V and 4 bases from J, leaving 12 bases between. This CDR3 comprises 15 residues. Germline V gene sequence: CDR1 MGHRA, CDR2 YSYEKL. CDR3 DNA: TGCGCCAGCAGCCAAGTGTCGGGGGGCCCAGATACGCAGTATTTT. Amino acids: CASSQVSGGPDTQYF.

This clonotype occurred a few times. The chain carries TRBV4-1 and TRBJ1-4; D remains ambiguous. The CDR3 sequence is 16 residues long. The V and J ends lost 0 bases and 3 bases respectively, with 11 bases between them. CDR1 and CDR2 (germline): MGHRA, YSYEKL. The CDR3 coding sequence is TGCGCCAGCAGCCAAGATTATGGTAGGGCTAATGAAAAACTGTTTTTT. Translated: CASSQDYGRANEKLFF.

A few counts support this clonotype. The chain has TRBV29-1 and TRBJ2-7, with D perhaps given as TRBD1 or TRBD2 (5 bases each). This CDR3 comprises 11 residues. V lost 1 base and J lost 4, with 5 bases in between. Germline V CDR1 and CDR2: SQVTM, ANQGSEA. The CDR3 DNA follows: TGCAGCGTTGAAGGGGGGTACGAGCAGTACTTC. Amino acids: CSVEGGYEQYF.

This clonotype was found a few times. The rearrangement links TRBV5-1 to TRBJ2-7; D gene ambiguous. CDR3 length: 13 amino acids. Trimming shortened V by 4 bases and J by 0 bases, and 8 bases separated the two germline ends. Germline assignment: CDR1 SGHRS and CDR2 YFSETQ. The CDR3, as DNA: TGCGCCAGCAGCATCGTTATCTCCTACGAGCAGTACTTC. Protein product: CASSIVISYEQYF.

This clonotype has a count of ten or more. The chain uses TRBV29-1 and TRBJ2-3; D might be TRBD2 (7 bases). The germline gives CDR1 SQVTM, CDR2 ANQGSEA. V shed 4 bases and J shed 4 bases, with 15 bases lying between them. The CDR3 is 14 residues long. The CDR3 DNA reads as TGCAGCGTTGGAGGGGGGGTGATTCCAGATACGCAGTATTTT. Protein product: CSVGGGVIPDTQYF.

The chain links TRBV7-8 to TRBJ2-1; TRBD2 matches 8 bases. The J segment lost 6 bases and the V segment lost 2 bases, leaving 3 bases of the junction unmatched. This CDR3 has 14 amino acids. Germline lookup yields CDR1 SGHVS and CDR2 FQNEAQ. CDR3 sequence reads: CASSLTTSGNEQFF. The CDR3 DNA follows: TGTGCCAGCAGCTTAACAACTAGCGGCAATGAGCAGTTCTTC.

This clonotype occurred a few times. The chain is built from TRBV4-2 and TRBJ2-7, with D perhaps matching TRBD2 (5 bases). Germline-derived CDR1 and CDR2 are LGHNA and YNFKEQ. The germline V and J ends were trimmed by 2 bases and 0 bases, with 8 bases remaining between them. The CDR3 extends over 14 amino acids. CDR3 DNA sequence: TGTGCCAGCAGCCAATACGGGATCTCCTACGAGCAGTACTTC. Its translation: CASSQYGISYEQYF.

This clonotype has more than one count but fewer than ten. This chain links TRBV2 with TRBJ1-1, with D tentatively TRBD1 (5 bases). The CDR3 is made up of 12 amino acids. V was trimmed by 2 bases and J by 6 bases, leaving 7 bases between them. Germline values: CDR1 SNHLY, CDR2 FYNNEI. The CDR3 DNA follows: TGTGCCAGCAGTGAACAGGGACCTGAAGCTTTCTTT. Amino acids: CASSEQGPEAFF.

The rearrangement links TRBV20-1 to TRBJ2-3, with D perhaps matching TRBD2 (5 bases). The CDR3 runs 18 residues. Per germline, CDR1 DFQATT and CDR2 SNEGSKA (reference sequence). Trimming took 3 bases from V and 2 from J, leaving 24 bases between them. In DNA form, the CDR3 reads TGCAGTGCTAGGGGTCTAGCCGTGATTCCCCGCAACACAGATACGCAGTATTTT. Its protein product is CSARGLAVIPRNTDTQYF.

This clonotype showed up many times. The chain has TRBV5-1 and TRBJ2-7; TRBD1 matches 11 bases. Germline V gives CDR1 SGHRS, CDR2 YFSETQ. Germline trimming cut 1 base from V and 1 base from J; bases unmatched to any gene: 7. This CDR3 comprises 17 residues. CDR3 loop: CASSLPGQGAWSYEQYF. In DNA, the CDR3 is TGCGCCAGCAGCTTGCCAGGACAGGGGGCCTGGTCCTACGAGCAGTACTTC.

This rearrangement joins TRBV12-3 or TRBV12-4 to TRBJ1-1, with D uncertain. This CDR3 is built from 13 residues. V was shortened by 5 bases and J by 4 bases, with 11 bases between the two germline ends. The chain's CDR3 is CASSPRRITEAFF. For the CDR3, the DNA is TGTGCCAGCAGTCCTAGACGGATCACTGAAGCTTTCTTT.

V is TRBV12-3 or TRBV12-4 and J is TRBJ2-1; D remains unclear. The V gene lost 3 bases and the J gene lost 7 bases, with 13 bases spanning the gap. The length of the CDR3 is 14 residues. CDR3 protein: CASSLRGVGNEQFF. The CDR3 bases are TGTGCCAGCAGTTTGCGAGGTGTGGGGAATGAGCAGTTCTTC.

The chain recombines TRBV6-1 with TRBJ1-2; D is unresolved. The CDR3 loop spans 14 amino acids. With 4 bases removed from V and 0 bases from J, the gap between germline ends came to 9 bases. Germline V gene lookup returns CDR1 MNHNS and CDR2 SASEGT. CDR3: CASSGTTPNYGYTF. In DNA, the CDR3 is TGTGCCAGCAGTGGAACGACACCTAACTATGGCTACACCTTC.

The sample holds many counts of this clonotype. One end of the junction does not line up with germline, which may come from a read error. The V gene is TRBV2, the J gene TRBJ1-1; D gene ambiguous. Germline-derived CDR1 and CDR2 are SNHLY and FYNNEI. The CDR3 loop spans 14 amino acids. The CDR3 spells CASSEVRGNTEVFF. The CDR3 coding sequence is TGTGCCAGCAGTGAAGTACGCGGTAACACTGAAGTTTTCTTT.

This clonotype was seen many times. The rearrangement uses TRBV2 and TRBJ2-7; D gene uncertain. This CDR3 spans 11 amino acids. Trimming removed 3 bases from V and 7 bases from J, with 7 bases in between. The germline V gene has CDR1 SNHLY and CDR2 FYNNEI. The CDR3 protein is CASSDIAEQYF. The CDR3 coding sequence is TGTGCCAGCAGTGACATTGCGGAGCAGTACTTC.

This clonotype was observed many times. The V and J genes are TRBV20-1 and TRBJ2-5, with a tentative D call TRBD2 (6 bases). With 0 bases removed from V and 0 bases from J, the gap between germline ends came to 14 bases. The CDR3 contains 16 residues. In germline, CDR1 is DFQATT, CDR2 SNEGSKA (reference sequence). The CDR3 bases are TGCAGTGCTAGAGAGGTGGCAGGAGGGTACCAAGAGACCCAGTACTTC. It translates to CSAREVAGGYQETQYF.

There are a few counts of this clonotype. J is TRBJ1-1 and V is TRBV4-1; D might be TRBD1 (6 bases). In germline, CDR1 is MGHRA, CDR2 YSYEKL. CDR3 size: 16 residues. Deletions cut 0 bases from V and 6 bases from J, with 17 bases between. Here the CDR3 DNA reads TGCGCCAGCAGCCAAGACCTGGTGGGGGGGCGTTCTGAAGCTTTCTTT. It yields the protein CASSQDLVGGRSEAFF.

This clonotype was counted at least ten times. The chain joins TRBV2 to TRBJ2-3, with 11 bases lining up with TRBD1. J lost 4 bases, V lost 7 bases, and 7 bases had no gene match. The germline V gene encodes CDR1 SNHLY and CDR2 FYNNEI. This CDR3 contains 15 residues. CDR3 bases: TGTGCCAGCACCCCGGACAGGGGGCAATCAGATACGCAGTATTTT. Translating it yields CASTPDRGQSDTQYF.